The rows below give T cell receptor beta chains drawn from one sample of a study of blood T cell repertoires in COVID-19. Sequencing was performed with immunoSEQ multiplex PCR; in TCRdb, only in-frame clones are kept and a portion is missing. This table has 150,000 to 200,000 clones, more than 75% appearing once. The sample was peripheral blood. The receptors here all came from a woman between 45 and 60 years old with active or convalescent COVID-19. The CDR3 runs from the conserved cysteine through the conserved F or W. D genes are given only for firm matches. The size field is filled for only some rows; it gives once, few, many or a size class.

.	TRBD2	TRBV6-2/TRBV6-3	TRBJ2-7	CASSETSPHYEQYF	TGTGCCAGCAGTGAGACTAGCCCCCACTACGAGCAGTACTTC
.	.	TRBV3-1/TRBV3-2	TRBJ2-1	CASSQANGSYNEQFF	TGTGCCAGCAGCCAAGCAAACGGCTCCTACAATGAGCAGTTCTTC
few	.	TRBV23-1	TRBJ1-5	CASSPTPNRVGQPQHF	TGCGCCAGCAGTCCCACCCCTAACAGGGTCGGGCAGCCCCAGCATTTT
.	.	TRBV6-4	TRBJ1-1	CASSDSPEGEAFF	TGTGCCAGCAGTGACTCGCCGGAGGGTGAAGCTTTCTTT
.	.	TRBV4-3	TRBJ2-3	CASSQGGGHSTDTQYF	TGCGCCAGCAGCCAAGGGGGGGGACACAGCACAGATACGCAGTATTTT
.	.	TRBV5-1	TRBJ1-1	CASSLTGNTEAFF	TGCGCCAGCAGCTTGACAGGGAACACTGAAGCTTTCTTT
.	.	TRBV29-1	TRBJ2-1	CSLSGGYNEQFF	TGCAGCCTCTCCGGGGGCTACAATGAGCAGTTCTTC
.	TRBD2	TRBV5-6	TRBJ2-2	CASRRAGDYNTGELFF	TGTGCCAGCAGACGTGCCGGGGACTATAACACCGGGGAGCTGTTTTTT
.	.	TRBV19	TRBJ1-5	CASSIMGGQPQHF	TGTGCCAGTAGTATTATGGGGGGTCAGCCCCAGCATTTT
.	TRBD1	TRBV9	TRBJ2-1	CASSPGGGQGYNEQFF	TGTGCCAGCAGCCCTGGGGGCGGACAGGGGTACAATGAGCAGTTCTTC
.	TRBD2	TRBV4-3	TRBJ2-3	CASSPLGVAGGTDTQYF	TGCGCCAGCAGCCCCCTCGGGGTAGCGGGAGGAACAGATACGCAGTATTTT
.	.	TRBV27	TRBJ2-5	CASSSRTEQETQYF	TGTGCCAGCAGTTCTAGGACAGAGCAAGAGACCCAGTACTTC
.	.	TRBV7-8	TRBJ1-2	CASSRGGVGHLTNYGYTF	TGTGCCAGCAGCCGAGGGGGAGTAGGGCACCTAACGAACTATGGCTACACCTTC
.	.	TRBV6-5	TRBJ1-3	CASRRDGSSGNTIYF	TGTGCCAGCAGACGGGACGGGAGCTCTGGAAACACCATATATTTT
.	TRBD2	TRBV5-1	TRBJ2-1	CASSPSGGAYNEQFF	TGCGCCAGCAGCCCTAGCGGGGGAGCGTACAATGAGCAGTTCTTC